Given below is one T cell receptor beta chain in context. The antigen remains unidentified. These data belong to a study of T cell responses to AZD1222 COVID-19 vaccine. As for the study in general: The study pooled second doses at about 4 or about 12 weeks.

Study findings and constraints: Sampled repertoires all dated from after the peak T cell response. Rises in breadth and depth of Spike-specific TCRs came after two AZD1222 doses. Reports say nearly half of spike-specific TCRs go after unmutated variant regions.

Repertoires were generated with immunoSEQ multiplex PCR, while TCRdb's copy carries only in-frame clones and drops some. Here the sample spans roughly 100,000 clones, over 75% being singletons. Sequences were derived from peripheral blood, sampled on day 0 of AZD1222 vaccination. This clonotype was obtained from an adult in good health.

The CDR3 sequence: CASSRGQVGTGELFF. The CDR3 DNA follows: TGTGCCAGCAGCCGCGGGCAGGTGGGGACCGGGGAGCTGTTTTTT. V gene TRBV28 combines with J gene TRBJ2-2; TRBD2 might be the D (5 bases). Germline CDR1 and CDR2: MDHEN and SYDVKM. V lost 6 bases to trimming and J lost 5 bases, with 16 bases between them. The CDR3 contains 15 residues.